What follows are 21 T cell receptor beta chains derived from one specimen sequenced in a study of T-cell memory formation after mild COVID-19 (TCRdb year 2021). The library came from 5' RACE. These reads were obtained on an Illumina NovaSeq 6000. The public reads were run again by TCRdb, first through fastp at Q25 and then through MiXCR, and only productive beta chains were kept. Duplicate CDR3 protein sequences are folded into a single record with the most common DNA and genes. The table for this sample lists hundreds of thousands of distinct CDR3 sequences; more than 15% of them were counted only once. The ten largest make up about 12% of the sample. Sequenced material: PBMCs or a T cell subset sorted from them (not recorded which). These TCRs come from an adult woman who had mild COVID-19 (a few samples of this study predate the infection). The sample titles of this study are shuffled in the database, so cell type and time point are left out; the donor was told from shared clones.

This clonotype has more than one count but fewer than ten. The V call is TRBV6-2 or TRBV6-3, the J call TRBJ2-1, with 12 positions matching TRBD2. The CDR3 runs 15 residues. Per germline, CDR1 MNHEY and CDR2 SVGEGT. V dropped 5 bases and J dropped 7; count of bases not matched to a gene: 6. This CDR3 is CASSPSSGRVNEQFF. CDR3 DNA: TGTGCCAGCAGTCCCTCTAGCGGGAGGGTAAATGAGCAGTTCTTC.

This clonotype has just a few counts. This rearrangement joins TRBV15 to TRBJ2-3, with 7 bases that match TRBD2. The V segment lost 3 bases and the J segment 5 bases; nucleotides outside the gene matches: 8. The germline V gene has CDR1 LNHNV and CDR2 YYDKDF (reference sequence). The CDR3 loop spans 15 amino acids. For the CDR3, the DNA is TGTGCCACCAGCAGGGCGGGGAGGGCCCAAGATACGCAGTATTTT. This encodes CATSRAGRAQDTQYF.

The V gene is TRBV5-1, the J gene TRBJ2-3; 7 bases map to TRBD1. The germline V gene has CDR1 SGHRS and CDR2 YFSETQ. The CDR3 is made up of 16 amino acids. V lost 0 bases, J lost 3 bases, and 7 bases stayed unmatched. The CDR3 sequence: CASSLETGKGTDTQYF. The DNA for the CDR3 is TGCGCCAGCAGCTTGGAGACAGGGAAGGGAACAGATACGCAGTATTTT. The complete variable domain, with remaining parts taken from reference TRBV5-1 and TRBJ2-3, reads KAGVTQTPRYLIKTRGQQVTLSCSPISGHRSVSWYQQTPGQGLQFLFEYFSETQRNKGNFPGRFSGRQFSNSRSEMNVSTLELGDSALYLCASSLETGKGTDTQYFGPGTRLTVL.

This clonotype was seen a handful of times. This rearrangement joins TRBV2 to TRBJ1-2, with unresolved D. V was pared by 2 bases and J by 3 bases, with 4 bases between. This CDR3 has 12 residues. The germline V gene has CDR1 SNHLY and CDR2 FYNNEI. The DNA of the CDR3 is TGTGCCAGCAGTGAATCCGACTATGGCTACACCTTC. It translates to CASSESDYGYTF.

This clonotype occurred a few times. The genes are TRBV30 and TRBJ2-7; the D gene is possibly TRBD2 (6 bases). CDR3 length: 14 residues. Trimming removed 0 bases from V and 3 bases from J, with 12 bases in between. Per germline, CDR1 GTSNPN and CDR2 SVGIG (reference sequence). The CDR3 DNA follows: TGTGCCTGGAGTGTAAAAGCGGGTGGCTACGAGCAGTACTTC. This translates into CAWSVKAGGYEQYF.

The chain carries TRBV6-6 and TRBJ2-1; a possible D gene is TRBD1 (5 bases). The V gene's germline CDR1 is MNHNY and CDR2 SVGAGI (reference sequence). The CDR3 covers 15 residues. Deletions cut 2 bases from V and 6 bases from J, with 14 bases between. The DNA for the CDR3 is TGTGCCAGCAGTTACGGGGCGCTTGAATTCAATGAGCAGTTCTTC. It encodes CASSYGALEFNEQFF.

The rearrangement uses TRBV3-1 and TRBJ2-1, with D hard to call. V was clipped by 0 bases and J by 6 bases, with 6 bases between them. The germline V gene has CDR1 LGHDT and CDR2 YNNKEL (reference sequence). The CDR3 consists of 13 residues. The CDR3, as DNA: TGTGCCAGCAGCCAAGAAACCATCAATGAGCAGTTCTTC. Amino acid sequence: CASSQETINEQFF.

This clonotype appeared a few times. CDR3 sequence reads: CASGGTVDYEQYF. CDR3 coding DNA: TGTGCCAGCGGCGGGACGGTTGACTACGAGCAGTACTTC. The chain employs TRBV12-3 or TRBV12-4 and TRBJ2-7, with D tentatively TRBD2 (6 bases). CDR3 size: 13 residues. V lost 8 bases and J lost 3, with 14 bases in between.

The sample holds a few counts of this clonotype. The chain links TRBV29-1 to TRBJ2-2; D perhaps matches TRBD1 (7 bases). Between the trimmed V and J ends, which lost 4 bases and 6 bases, there was a span of 12 bases. The CDR3 has 13 amino acids. In germline, CDR1 is SQVTM, CDR2 ANQGSEA. Here the CDR3 DNA reads TGCAGCGTTGGACAGGGAGGCCCCGGGGAGCTGTTTTTT. This encodes CSVGQGGPGELFF.

V and J are TRBV12-3 or TRBV12-4 and TRBJ1-4, with 11 bases lining up with TRBD1. The V gene end was trimmed by 6 bases and the J gene end by 8 bases; junction bases not matched to a gene: 8. The CDR3 loop spans 15 amino acids. This CDR3 is CASSRGGQGGEKLFF. DNA of the CDR3: TGTGCCAGCAGCCGTGGGGGACAGGGGGGGGAAAAACTGTTTTTT.

This clonotype was recorded once. V usage is TRBV27 and J usage is TRBJ2-1, with 15 nucleotides matching TRBD2. CDR1 and CDR2 (germline): MNHEY, SMNVEV (reference sequence). This CDR3 comprises 17 residues. V was pared by 5 bases and J by 6 bases, with 8 bases of the junction left unmatched. Here the CDR3 reads CASSPGLAGGSPNEQFF. The CDR3 DNA reads TGTGCCAGCAGTCCGGGACTAGCGGGAGGTTCGCCCAATGAGCAGTTCTTC.

A few counts support this clonotype. This chain uses TRBV24-1 with TRBJ1-2; 11 positions agree with TRBD1. The V and J ends lost 4 bases and 4 bases, in that order; junction bases with no gene match: 4. CDR3 size: 15 residues. From germline, CDR1 is KGHDR and CDR2 SFDVKD. The CDR3 region is CATSDRTGGSYGYTF. For the CDR3, the DNA is TGTGCCACCAGTGACCGGACAGGGGGCAGCTATGGCTACACCTTC.

This clonotype was recorded a few times. V and J are TRBV28 and TRBJ2-2, with 7 bases fitting TRBD2. Germline V CDR1 and CDR2: MDHEN, SYDVKM. J was trimmed by 7 bases and V by 3 bases; bases with no gene match: 5. This CDR3 is built from 14 residues. The CDR3 loop reads CASSFAREGGELFF. CDR3 nucleotide sequence: TGTGCCAGCAGTTTCGCCAGGGAGGGCGGGGAGCTGTTTTTT.

The gene calls are TRBV24-1 and TRBJ2-1; TRBD2 aligns across 8 bases. CDR1 is KGHDR and CDR2 is SFDVKD in the germline V gene. The CDR3 length is 15 residues. V lost 9 bases to trimming and J lost 4 bases; unmatched junction nucleotides: 10. CDR3 coding DNA: TGTGCCACCTCTACCGGGAGGGACGGGTACAATGAGCAGTTCTTC. This gives the protein CATSTGRDGYNEQFF.

The V gene is TRBV19, the J gene TRBJ1-5, with no clear D. The V gene's germline CDR1 is LNHDA and CDR2 SQIVND (reference sequence). The V gene lost 5 bases and the J gene lost 5 bases, with 16 bases spanning the gap. The CDR3 is made up of 15 amino acids. The CDR3, as DNA: TGTGCCAGTAGTGACCAGAGGGTCAATCATCAGCCCCAGCATTTT. Translation gives CASSDQRVNHQPQHF. Based on the CDR3 plus reference TRBV19 and TRBJ1-5, the full variable domain is DGGITQSPKYLFRKEGQNVTLSCEQNLNHDAMYWYRQDPGQGLRLIYYSQIVNDFQKGDIAEGYSVSREKKESFPLTVTSAQKNPTAFYLCASSDQRVNHQPQHFGDGTRLSIL.

This clonotype was seen only a few times. V is TRBV3-1 and J is TRBJ1-5; a weak D match, TRBD1 (5 bases). Looked up from germline, CDR1 is LGHDT and CDR2 is YNNKEL (reference sequence). V was cut by 3 bases and J by 6 bases, with 15 bases left in between. This CDR3 has 15 amino acids. The DNA for the CDR3 is TGTGCCAGCAGCCACAGCGAGGCCGGGGGTCAGCCCCAGCATTTT. It encodes CASSHSEAGGQPQHF.

This clonotype was detected only a few times. V is TRBV12-3 or TRBV12-4 and J is TRBJ1-6; D possibly corresponds to TRBD1 (5 bases). Trimming removed 5 bases from V and 7 bases from J, with 15 bases in between. CDR3 size: 15 residues. Here the CDR3 DNA reads TGTGCCAGCAGTCCGTCCCGGGGGTACAATTCACCCCTCCACTTT. Translation gives CASSPSRGYNSPLHF.

This clonotype was seen a few times. The chain uses TRBV27 and TRBJ2-6, with 9 bases aligning to TRBD1. CDR1 MNHEY and CDR2 SMNVEV come from the germline V gene (reference sequence). The trim removed 5 bases at V and 0 bases at J, leaving 11 bases unmatched. The CDR3 has 19 residues. In DNA form, the CDR3 reads TGTGCCAGCAGTGACAGGGGGTATGGGCCGCTCTCTGGGGCCAACGTCCTGACTTTC. It yields the protein CASSDRGYGPLSGANVLTF.

This clonotype has just a few counts. The V gene is TRBV6-1, the J gene TRBJ2-3; 10 positions match TRBD1. CDR1 MNHNS and CDR2 SASEGT come from the germline V gene. This CDR3 contains 14 residues. V lost 6 bases to trimming and J lost 3 bases; unmatched junction nucleotides: 3. The CDR3 protein is CASRDRGTTDTQYF. The CDR3 nucleotides are TGTGCCAGCAGGGACAGGGGGACGACAGATACGCAGTATTTT.

Written as DNA, the CDR3 is TGCGCCAGCAGCTTGTCGGCAAACATGAACACTGAAGCTTTCTTT. Translated: CASSLSANMNTEAFF. The V and J genes are TRBV5-1 and TRBJ1-1; D call uncertain. The CDR3 covers 15 residues. The germline CDR1 and CDR2 sequences are SGHRS and YFSETQ. V lost 1 base and J lost 0, with 10 bases in between. Drawing the rest from reference TRBV5-1 and TRBJ1-1, the complete variable domain is KAGVTQTPRYLIKTRGQQVTLSCSPISGHRSVSWYQQTPGQGLQFLFEYFSETQRNKGNFPGRFSGRQFSNSRSEMNVSTLELGDSALYLCASSLSANMNTEAFFGQGTRLTVV.

This clonotype was found a few times. This chain joins TRBV6-5 and TRBJ1-4, with TRBD1 identical over 8 bases. The CDR3 is 14 amino acids. Germline CDR1 MNHEY, CDR2 SVGAGI. V dropped 5 bases and J dropped 7; count of bases not matched to a gene: 6. The CDR3 sequence: CASSPGGSVEKLFF. The CDR3 nucleotides are TGTGCCAGCAGTCCAGGGGGCTCGGTTGAAAAACTGTTTTTT.